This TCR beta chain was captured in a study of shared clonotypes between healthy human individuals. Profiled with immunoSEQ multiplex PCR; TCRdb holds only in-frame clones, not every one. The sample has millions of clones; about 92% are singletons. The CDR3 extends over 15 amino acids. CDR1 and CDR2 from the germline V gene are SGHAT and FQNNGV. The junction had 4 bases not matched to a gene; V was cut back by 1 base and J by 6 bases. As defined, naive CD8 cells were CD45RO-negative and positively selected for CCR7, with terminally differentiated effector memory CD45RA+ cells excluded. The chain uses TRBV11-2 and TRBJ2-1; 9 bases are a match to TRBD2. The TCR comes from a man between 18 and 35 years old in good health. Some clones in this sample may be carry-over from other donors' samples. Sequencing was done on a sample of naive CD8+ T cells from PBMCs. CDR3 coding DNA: TGTGCCAGCAGCTTAGGACTAGCGGAGATCAATGAGCAGTTCTTC. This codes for CASSLGLAEINEQFF.